These T cell receptor beta chains were read from a single sample in a study of T-cell memory formation after mild COVID-19. From the 5' RACE reads, TCRdb called clonotypes with MiXCR, one entry per CDR3 protein. This sample has roughly 120,000 distinct CDR3 sequences, with about 16% found just once. Input material: PBMCs or a T cell subset sorted from them (not recorded which). The receptors were sampled from an adult woman who had mild COVID-19 (a few samples of this study predate the infection). Cell type and time point are not known. Each CDR3 is given without its conserved first and last residue. Fields, in order: V gene, CDR3 protein.

V: TRBV5-6; CDR3: ASSLIWGGYNEQF
V: TRBV5-4; CDR3: ASSFHPSYNEQF
V: TRBV4-3; CDR3: DSSQDRGGSYEQY
V: TRBV6-5; CDR3: ASSYSGPLKGNTIY
V: TRBV3-1; CDR3: ASSPEGVGELF
V: TRBV5-4; CDR3: ASSRTGGEAF
V: TRBV6-5; CDR3: ASRRGRGGTYEQY
V: TRBV5-6; CDR3: ASSAHGSYEQY
V: TRBV7-9; CDR3: ASSLERGLGGSTFGYT
V: TRBV2; CDR3: ASSGRNTYNEQF
V: TRBV7-2; CDR3: ASSLAPPGDTQY
V: TRBV5-6; CDR3: ASSSPRATDTQY
V: TRBV4-3; CDR3: ASSASRTREGYT
V: TRBV5-1; CDR3: ASRKRERDYNEQF
V: TRBV30; CDR3: AWSDSLKNIQY
V: TRBV27; CDR3: ASTIDRGSYNEQF
V: TRBV5-1; CDR3: ASSLPGVNYGYT
V: TRBV6-5; CDR3: ASSPRGETQY
V: TRBV7-2; CDR3: ASSPVSGLAGGDEQF
V: TRBV3-1; CDR3: ASSQAGGRPQH
V: TRBV25-1; CDR3: ASSDAGGNEQF
V: TRBV5-1; CDR3: ASSDRDRAYEQY
V: TRBV24-1; CDR3: ATSGGTGAVTDTQY
V: TRBV5-1; CDR3: ASSLLAGQETQY
V: TRBV7-9; CDR3: ASTKEFDGGWTLNYGYT
V: TRBV2; CDR3: ASSEQGRSHYEQY
V: TRBV6-6; CDR3: ASSHLWTGENTEAF
V: TRBV28; CDR3: ASSKGDSSYNSPLH
V: TRBV15; CDR3: ATSPVGTSISTDTQY
V: TRBV12-3/TRBV12-4; CDR3: ASRPAGGPNEQF
V: TRBV20-1; CDR3: SASGQGSWLF
V: TRBV12-3/TRBV12-4; CDR3: ASSPSVNYNEQF
V: TRBV27; CDR3: ASSGLRGPYNEQF
V: TRBV10-3; CDR3: AISEFGQRDTEAF
V: TRBV27; CDR3: ASSNAGGGLTGELF
V: TRBV24-1; CDR3: ATSDPGQGDEKLF
V: TRBV5-1; CDR3: ASSLTGISYNEQF
V: TRBV27; CDR3: ASRLGTRGTDTQY
V: TRBV19; CDR3: ASSIPSSYNEQF
V: TRBV24-1; CDR3: ATSDPGGNTGELF
V: TRBV5-1; CDR3: ASSLRGPWAEAF
V: TRBV30; CDR3: AWSKGTFDQPQH
V: TRBV24-1; CDR3: ATSDLSSGNTGELF
V: TRBV12-3/TRBV12-4; CDR3: ASSQGLQETQY
V: TRBV29-1; CDR3: SVEGRGYNEQF
V: TRBV5-4; CDR3: ASSFAIIRGQETQY
V: TRBV12-3/TRBV12-4; CDR3: ASSLVAGVHEQF
V: TRBV4-3; CDR3: ARSQGGGVPYEQY
V: TRBV5-4; CDR3: ASESNYNEQF
V: TRBV7-9; CDR3: ASSLREATYEQY
V: TRBV5-1; CDR3: ASKLASGSTGELF
V: TRBV4-1; CDR3: ASSQVGQVDAF
V: TRBV3-1; CDR3: ASSLQGMGQPQH
V: TRBV4-3; CDR3: ASSHLGTGNNEQF
V: TRBV12-3/TRBV12-4; CDR3: ASSSLAGGRYTQY
V: TRBV5-1; CDR3: ASSGTGNTGELF
V: TRBV7-9; CDR3: ASSPERGSSYNEQF
V: TRBV6-5; CDR3: ASSQLGQDGYNSPLH
V: TRBV7-6; CDR3: ASSLAGGLGETQY